The 27 T cell receptor beta chains in this list originate from one sample, sequenced in a study of cytomegalovirus exposure and HLA in healthy donors. The PCR contained 60 Vbeta and 13 Jbeta primers. Repertoires were generated with immunoSEQ multiplex PCR, while TCRdb's copy carries only in-frame clones and drops some. Here the sample spans 160,000 or so clones, roughly 80% being singletons. Sequencing was carried out using PBMCs. The receptors come from a man aged 50-59 years in good health and CMV-seropositive.

The gene calls are TRBV10-3 and TRBJ1-1; 7 bases map to TRBD1. The J segment lost 7 bases and the V segment lost 6 bases, leaving 5 bases of the junction unmatched. Per germline, CDR1 ENHRY and CDR2 SYGVKD. The CDR3 has 12 residues. As DNA, the CDR3 is TGTGCCATCAGCGGGACAGCTCTTGAAGCTTTCTTT. Its translation is CAISGTALEAFF.

J is TRBJ2-1 and V is TRBV7-8, with D hard to call. Between the trimmed V and J ends, which lost 2 bases and 3 bases, there was a span of 8 bases. This CDR3 spans 14 amino acids. Germline V gene lookup returns CDR1 SGHVS and CDR2 FQNEAQ. CDR3 region: CASSLLANYNEQFF. As DNA, the CDR3 is TGTGCCAGCAGCTTATTAGCCAACTACAATGAGCAGTTCTTC.

This chain connects TRBV5-6 to TRBJ1-2, with D possibly TRBD1 on 6 matching bases. Trimming shortened V by 0 bases and J by 8 bases, and 14 bases separated the two germline ends. Germline V lookup: CDR1 SGHDT, CDR2 YYEEEE. This CDR3 has 14 residues. CDR3 region: CASSLGRRTGGYTF. The CDR3, as DNA: TGTGCCAGCAGCTTGGGACGGCGCACAGGGGGCTACACCTTC.

The chain is built from TRBV5-6 and TRBJ1-5; D uncertain. This CDR3 is built from 15 residues. The V end lost 1 base, the J end lost 4 bases, and 12 bases lay between the germline ends. The germline gives CDR1 SGHDT, CDR2 YYEEEE. The CDR3: CASSLRSWRNQPQHF. CDR3 DNA sequence: TGTGCCAGCAGCTTGAGGTCCTGGCGGAATCAGCCCCAGCATTTT.

The rearrangement links TRBV2 to TRBJ1-5; 8 nucleotides align to TRBD1. The CDR3 totals 15 residues. Germline V gene lookup returns CDR1 SNHLY and CDR2 FYNNEI. J was trimmed by 8 bases and V by 3 bases; bases with no gene match: 9. The CDR3 DNA reads TGTGCCAGCAGTGATGGGGACAGGTCCCTGAAGCCCCAGCATTTT. Its translation is CASSDGDRSLKPQHF. Full variable domain (remainder filled in from reference TRBV2 and TRBJ1-5): EPEVTQTPSHQVTQMGQEVILRCVPISNHLYFYWYRQILGQKVEFLVSFYNNEISEKSEIFDDQFSVERPDGSNFTLKIRSTKLEDSAMYFCASSDGDRSLKPQHFGDGTRLSIL.

J is TRBJ1-2 and V is TRBV6-5; D is perhaps TRBD1 (6 bases). Germline CDR1 and CDR2: MNHEY and SVGAGI. CDR3 length: 13 amino acids. The ends were cut back, 1 base at V and 7 bases at J, with 10 bases in the middle. CDR3 protein: CASSYLGGVGYTF. CDR3 DNA sequence: TGTGCCAGCAGTTACTTAGGGGGGGTTGGCTACACCTTC.

This clone was counted between two and nine times. The V call is TRBV19, the J call TRBJ2-6, with D perhaps matching TRBD2 (7 bases). V shed 1 base and J shed 2 bases, with 12 bases lying between them. This CDR3 is built from 17 residues. CDR1 and CDR2 (germline): LNHDA, SQIVND (reference sequence). The CDR3 region has the DNA TGTGCCAGTAGTATAGTGTCGGGGGGCCCTGGGGCCAACGTCCTGACTTTC. Translating gives CASSIVSGGPGANVLTF. Based on the CDR3 plus reference TRBV19 and TRBJ2-6, the full variable domain is DGGITQSPKYLFRKEGQNVTLSCEQNLNHDAMYWYRQDPGQGLRLIYYSQIVNDFQKGDIAEGYSVSREKKESFPLTVTSAQKNPTAFYLCASSIVSGGPGANVLTFGAGSRLTVL.

The chain carries TRBV30 and TRBJ2-5; D might be TRBD2 (6 bases). Germline V gene data show CDR1 as GTSNPN and CDR2 as SVGIG (reference sequence). This CDR3 comprises 13 residues. V was trimmed by 5 bases and J by 3 bases, leaving 13 bases between them. The CDR3 region has the DNA TGTGCCTGGGGAGGGGCGGGGAAAGAGACCCAGTACTTC. It yields the protein CAWGGAGKETQYF.

This chain links TRBV28 with TRBJ2-7, with 10 bases matching TRBD1. V shed 4 bases, J shed 3 bases, and the junction held 3 bases outside the gene matches. The CDR3 sequence is 14 residues long. Germline V gene lookup returns CDR1 MDHEN and CDR2 SYDVKM. The CDR3 DNA reads TGTGCCAGCAGTTCCCGGGACAGGGGCTACGAGCAGTACTTC. This sequence encodes CASSSRDRGYEQYF.

The rearrangement joins TRBV28 to TRBJ2-1, with a possible D match to TRBD1 (6 bases). The CDR3 contains 15 residues. The V gene's germline CDR1 is MDHEN and CDR2 SYDVKM. Between the trimmed V and J ends, which lost 6 bases and 4 bases, there was a span of 16 bases. The CDR3 sequence: CASRIQGASYNEQFF. The CDR3 DNA reads TGTGCCAGCAGAATACAGGGAGCCTCTTACAATGAGCAGTTCTTC.

The J gene is TRBJ2-2, the V gene TRBV7-2, with TRBD1 as a possible D gene (6 bases). Germline CDR1 SGHTA, CDR2 FQGNSA. Trimming removed 1 base at V and 1 base at J, with 16 bases between. The length of the CDR3 is 18 residues. The CDR3 sequence is CASSLVVPGHLNTGELFF. CDR3 nucleotides: TGTGCCAGCAGCTTAGTGGTACCGGGACATTTGAACACCGGGGAGCTGTTTTTT.

This rearrangement joins TRBV28 to TRBJ1-5; maybe TRBD1 (6 bases). Trimming removed 7 bases from V and 0 bases from J, with 10 bases in between. CDR1 and CDR2 from the germline V gene are MDHEN and SYDVKM. The CDR3 extends over 14 amino acids. CDR3 residues: CASKIQGSNQPQHF. The CDR3 DNA sequence: TGTGCCAGCAAAATACAGGGTAGCAATCAGCCCCAGCATTTT. The full variable domain, with the rest looked up from reference TRBV28 and TRBJ1-5, is DVKVTQSSRYLVKRTGEKVFLECVQDMDHENMFWYRQDPGLGLRLIYFSYDVKMKEKGDIPEGYSVSREKKERFSLILESASTNQTSMYLCASKIQGSNQPQHFGDGTRLSIL.

The V gene is TRBV7-9, the J gene TRBJ2-7; 14 positions agree with TRBD2. The trim removed 4 bases at V and 2 bases at J, leaving 7 bases unmatched. This CDR3 spans 17 amino acids. CDR1 SEHNR and CDR2 FQNEAQ come from the germline V gene (reference sequence). This CDR3 reads CASSSQLGLAGAYEQYF. The CDR3 coding sequence is TGTGCCAGCAGCTCCCAGCTGGGACTAGCGGGGGCCTACGAGCAGTACTTC.

The chain joins TRBV28 to TRBJ2-1, with 11 nucleotides matching TRBD2. The J segment lost 7 bases and the V segment lost 4 bases, leaving 0 bases of the junction unmatched. Germline CDR1 reads MDHEN; CDR2 reads SYDVKM. There are 13 residues in the CDR3. CDR3 sequence: CASSWTSGNEQFF. The DNA for the CDR3 is TGTGCCAGCAGTTGGACTAGCGGGAATGAGCAGTTCTTC.

This clone has more than one count but fewer than ten. This chain connects TRBV5-1 to TRBJ2-1, with D perhaps matching TRBD1 (6 bases). Trimming pared 4 bases from V and 5 bases from J, leaving 10 bases between. The CDR3 runs 13 residues. CDR1 is SGHRS and CDR2 is YFSETQ in the germline V gene. CDR3 sequence (DNA): TGCGCCAGCAGCGGCGGACAGAACAATGAGCAGTTCTTC. Translation: CASSGGQNNEQFF.

This clone was detected once. The V call is TRBV5-1, the J call TRBJ2-7; 9 nucleotides match TRBD2. Germline CDR1 reads SGHRS; CDR2 reads YFSETQ. The CDR3 is made up of 17 amino acids. V lost 4 bases and J lost 2; bases outside the gene matches: 13. CDR3 protein: CASSLGRGGLKTYEQYF. In DNA, the CDR3 is TGCGCCAGCAGCCTGGGGCGGGGGGGACTGAAGACCTACGAGCAGTACTTC.

The chain recombines TRBV19 with TRBJ2-7; 10 bases match TRBD2. With V trimmed by 4 bases and J by 0 bases, 3 bases remained unmatched. CDR1 and CDR2 from the germline V gene are LNHDA and SQIVND (reference sequence). The CDR3 has 15 amino acids. CDR3 in amino acids: CASSKGTSASYEQYF. CDR3 DNA sequence: TGTGCCAGTAGTAAGGGGACTAGCGCCTCCTACGAGCAGTACTTC.

The count of this clone is one. The chain couples TRBV27 to TRBJ1-6; D call uncertain. The CDR3 extends over 14 amino acids. Trimming cost V 4 bases and J 7 bases, with 11 bases left between them. The germline CDR1 and CDR2 sequences are MNHEY and SMNVEV (reference sequence). CDR3 residues: CASSSRLINSPLHF. Written as DNA, the CDR3 is TGTGCCAGCAGTTCGAGGCTTATAAATTCACCCCTCCACTTT.

The chain has TRBV9 and TRBJ2-5; 9 nucleotides agree with TRBD2. Losses at the gene ends were 4 bases for V and 1 base for J; bases not matched to a gene: 5. This CDR3 has 15 amino acids. The germline gives CDR1 SGDLS, CDR2 YYNGEE. The CDR3 is CASSPRLAAQETQYF. CDR3 DNA: TGTGCCAGCAGCCCTCGACTAGCGGCCCAAGAGACCCAGTACTTC.

The chain combines TRBV7-2 with TRBJ1-6; 12 bases match TRBD1. The CDR3 is 15 amino acids. From germline, CDR1 is SGHTA and CDR2 FQGNSA. J gave up 10 bases and V 6 bases, and 7 bases lay outside the gene matches. This chain's CDR3 is CASSNYGTGGSPLHF. DNA of the CDR3: TGTGCCAGCAGTAACTACGGGACAGGGGGCTCACCCCTCCACTTT.

The J gene is TRBJ1-1, the V gene TRBV10-2, with D uncertain. The germline V gene encodes CDR1 WSHSY and CDR2 SAAADI. CDR3 length equals 14 residues. V was shortened by 4 bases and J by 0 bases, with 9 bases between the two germline ends. This CDR3 is CASSGSGMNTEAFF. The CDR3 DNA reads TGCGCCAGCAGTGGGAGCGGCATGAACACTGAAGCTTTCTTT.

The V call is TRBV5-1, the J call TRBJ2-5; the match to TRBD1 covers 10 bases. Judging by the DNA end, TRBJ2-7 fits better; the J call may be wrong. CDR3 length: 15 residues. Per the germline V gene, CDR1 is SGHRS and CDR2 is YFSETQ. In DNA, the CDR3 is TGCGCCAGCAGCTTAGGGGGACAGGGGCCCTACGAGCAGTACTTC. Its protein is CASSLGGQGPYEQYF.

The chain carries TRBV4-1 and TRBJ2-5; no reliable D call. CDR3 length equals 14 residues. Germline V gene data show CDR1 as MGHRA and CDR2 as YSYEKL. V was shortened by 2 bases and J by 4 bases, with 11 bases between the two germline ends. CDR3 sequence reads: CASSQQDRVETQYF. The DNA of the CDR3 is TGCGCCAGCAGCCAACAAGATCGAGTAGAGACCCAGTACTTC.

The genes are TRBV6-5 and TRBJ1-1; D may be TRBD1 (5 bases). V was trimmed by 0 bases and J by 1 base, leaving 12 bases between them. Germline CDR1 is MNHEY and CDR2 is SVGAGI. This CDR3 is 16 amino acids long. The CDR3 here is CASSYSFGRENTEAFF. CDR3 nucleotides: TGTGCCAGCAGTTACTCTTTTGGCAGGGAGAACACTGAAGCTTTCTTT.

The chain couples TRBV18 to TRBJ2-7; D perhaps matches TRBD1 (6 bases). This CDR3 spans 15 amino acids. V lost 0 bases to trimming and J lost 4 bases, with 13 bases between them. Germline V gene sequence: CDR1 KGHSH, CDR2 LQKENI. CDR3 loop: CASSPPGTSLYEQYF. In nucleotides, the CDR3 is TGTGCCAGCTCACCACCTGGGACAAGTCTTTACGAGCAGTACTTC.

This chain joins TRBV6-5 and TRBJ1-5; D is perhaps TRBD1 (5 bases). The CDR3 sequence is 14 residues long. CDR1 and CDR2 from the germline V gene are MNHEY and SVGAGI. V lost 0 bases, J lost 3 bases, and 6 bases lay in between. The CDR3 region is CASSYSGANQPQHF. CDR3 coding DNA: TGTGCCAGCAGTTACTCAGGGGCCAATCAGCCCCAGCATTTT.

The chain recombines TRBV6-1 with TRBJ1-3; D perhaps matches TRBD1 (6 bases). The germline CDR1 and CDR2 sequences are MNHNS and SASEGT. This CDR3 comprises 14 residues. V was pared by 3 bases and J by 6 bases, with 12 bases between. CDR3 residues: CASSELGAVNTIYF. For the CDR3, the DNA is TGTGCCAGCAGTGAGCTGGGGGCAGTAAACACCATATATTTT.